This entry describes one T cell receptor beta chain. The antigen is unknown. As for treatment: about 20 received Ad26.COV2.S at low or high dose, single or two shots; several received placebo; per-sample allocation not given. Material that was analyzed had been drawn on day 63 after the first vaccine or placebo injection. This sample is part of a study of Ad26.COV2.S vaccination and SARS-CoV-2 variants. On the study more broadly: Recipients of Ad26.COV2.S got it intramuscularly, once or twice 56 days apart.

Using immunoSEQ multiplex PCR, the repertoire was profiled, and TCRdb retains in-frame clones only, with some absent. This repertoire shows roughly 500,000 clones, roughly 87% found once; its top ten account for approximately 2.5%. Study observations and caveats: It is possible that the TCR breadth and depth analyses underestimated the total T cell responses. Higher spike-specific TCR breadth was found in vaccine recipients than in placebo recipients.

The sample in question was peripheral blood, obtained in a trial of Ad26.COV2.S vaccine versus placebo. The sequence was collected from a person between 18 and 60 years old who received the Ad26.COV2.S COVID-19 vaccine or a placebo.

CDR3 sequence: CASSLVGGDSNQPQHF. The CDR3 nucleotides are TGTGCCAGCAGCTTAGTAGGAGGGGATAGCAATCAGCCCCAGCATTTT. The genes are TRBV7-2 and TRBJ1-5, with D tentatively TRBD1 (5 bases). CDR1 is SGHTA, CDR2 FQGNSA, per germline. The CDR3 has 16 residues. V dropped 1 base and J dropped 0 bases, with 10 bases sitting between them.